This TCR beta chain originates from a study of cytomegalovirus exposure and HLA in healthy donors. Study information: Inside one of the first data releases sat around 85 million unique TCRs taken from HLA-typed donors.

This CDR3 has 15 residues. Unmatched junction bases numbered 4, after V lost 4 bases and J lost 4 bases. Germline CDR1 reads PRHDT; CDR2 reads FYEKMQ (reference sequence). Amplification used 60 Vbeta primers and 13 Jbeta primers. Sequencing used immunoSEQ multiplex PCR; TCRdb keeps in-frame clones, though not all of them. The table lists some 150,000 clones, approximately 9% of them singletons. The sample holds a few counts of this clone. The TCR sequence derives from a woman aged 40 to 49 in good health and CMV-seropositive. The V call is TRBV13, the J call TRBJ2-1; 10 nucleotides agree with TRBD1. Sequencing input: PBMCs. CDR3 in DNA: TGTGCCAGCAGCTCGGGACAGGGGATATACAATGAGCAGTTCTTC. Protein product: CASSSGQGIYNEQFF.